This T cell receptor beta chain was captured in a study of patients and donors after allogeneic stem cell transplantation. MiXCR was run by TCRdb on the RT-PCR reads, yielding one entry per CDR3 protein. The profile shows tens of thousands of distinct CDR3 sequences, approximately 26% of them singletons. This clonotype is a singleton in its sample. Trimming stripped 3 bases from V and 1 base from J, with 20 bases between. This CDR3 contains 18 residues. This rearrangement joins TRBV12-3 or TRBV12-4 to TRBJ2-3; D might be TRBD1 (6 bases). The sequencing input was blood, either unsorted or a sorted T cell fraction (not recorded which). This clonotype was obtained from a human donor who was either an allogeneic HSCT recipient or a stem cell or donor lymphocyte infusion donor (not recorded which). It is not recorded whose cells these are; they may come from a transplant donor. The CDR3, as DNA: TGTGCCAGCAGTTTGGGTCCTCAACAGGGTGAGGGCACAGATACGCAGTATTTT. Protein product: CASSLGPQQGEGTDTQYF.